This T cell receptor beta chain was captured in a study of blood T cell repertoires in COVID-19. V dropped 6 bases and J dropped 3; count of bases not matched to a gene: 7. This CDR3 has 13 residues. The germline V gene encodes CDR1 SQVTM and CDR2 ANQGSEA. Exposed study participants had met a COVID-19 case within 2 weeks before entry. Produced via immunoSEQ multiplex PCR; TCRdb's table is partial and in-frame only. This table has around 320,000 clones, 90% to 95% appearing once. The chain links TRBV29-1 to TRBJ1-1; 7 bases are shared with TRBD1. The clonotype originates from a young woman who had been exposed to COVID-19. Specimen: PBMCs or T cells enriched from blood (not recorded which). The chain's CDR3 is CSVGGQAYTEAFF. For the CDR3, the DNA is TGCAGCGTGGGCGGACAGGCGTACACTGAAGCTTTCTTT.